A selection of T cell receptor beta chains follows, all from one sample in a study of blood T cell repertoires in COVID-19. Generated by immunoSEQ multiplex PCR, the TCRdb table keeps only in-frame clones and is missing some. The profile shows about 110,000 clones, under 80% of them singletons. Sequencing used peripheral blood. The receptor set was obtained from a man in his 70s with active or convalescent COVID-19. CDR3s include the opening cysteine and the closing phenylalanine or tryptophan. A D gene is named only where the DNA matches it firmly. Only some rows state a clone size, as once, few, many or a class for expanded clones.

V gene	D gene	clone size	J gene	CDR3 protein	CDR3 DNA
TRBV18	.	.	TRBJ1-1	CASSPRVSRENTEAFF	TGTGCCAGCTCCCCGAGAGTGTCCCGAGAGAACACTGAAGCTTTCTTT
TRBV6-6	.	.	TRBJ1-2	CASREGGHGYTF	TGTGCCAGCAGGGAAGGGGGTCATGGCTACACCTTC
TRBV5-5	.	.	TRBJ2-4	CASSLDSGLNSPYKNIQYF	TGTGCCAGCAGCTTGGATAGTGGACTCAACAGCCCCTACAAAAACATTCAGTACTTC
TRBV5-1	TRBD1	once	TRBJ2-7	CASSSNLGQGGYEQYF	TGCGCCAGCAGCTCTAACCTAGGACAGGGGGGCTACGAGCAGTACTTC
TRBV6-5	TRBD1	.	TRBJ1-2	CASRGGLDRAAGYTF	TGTGCCAGCAGGGGGGGATTGGACAGGGCTGCGGGCTACACCTTC
TRBV5-1	.	few	TRBJ2-5	CASSLSREQTQYF	TGCGCCAGCAGCTTGTCTCGGGAACAGACCCAGTACTTC
TRBV5-5	TRBD1	.	TRBJ1-1	CASSFRGQLGVVGTEAFF	TGTGCCAGCAGCTTCAGGGGACAGTTGGGGGTGGTGGGCACTGAAGCTTTCTTT
TRBV30	TRBD1	few	TRBJ1-2	CAWSGYRPDRDYGYTF	TGTGCCTGGAGTGGGTACCGACCGGACAGGGACTATGGCTACACCTTC
TRBV19	TRBD2	.	TRBJ2-1	CASSVSGSSYNEQFF	TGTGCCAGTAGCGTTAGCGGGAGCTCCTACAATGAGCAGTTCTTC
TRBV30	.	.	TRBJ2-3	CAWSVLIGRAGTTDTQYF	TGTGCCTGGAGTGTACTCATCGGGAGAGCTGGTACGACAGATACGCAGTATTTT
TRBV11-2	TRBD2	.	TRBJ2-5	CASSQAGVAETQYF	TGTGCCAGCAGCCAAGCGGGAGTCGCGGAGACCCAGTACTTC
TRBV24-1	.	.	TRBJ2-5	CATSEGPKETQYF	TGTGCCACCAGTGAGGGCCCAAAAGAGACCCAGTACTTC
TRBV10-3	TRBD1	.	TRBJ1-2	CAIRQGANYGYTF	TGTGCCATCAGACAGGGGGCTAACTATGGCTACACCTTC
TRBV29-1	.	few	TRBJ1-4	CSVTTATNEKLFF	TGCAGCGTGACGACAGCAACTAATGAAAAACTGTTTTTT
TRBV21-1	.	.	TRBJ2-7	CASSARLAGGCYEQYF	TGTGCCAGCAGCGCCCGACTAGCGGGAGGCTGCTACGAGCAGTACTTC
TRBV30	.	.	TRBJ2-1	CAWSDRVYNEQFF	TGTGCCTGGAGTGACCGGGTGTACAATGAGCAGTTCTTC
TRBV16	.	few	TRBJ2-5	CASSPGLQETQYF	TGTGCCAGCAGCCCAGGATTACAAGAGACCCAGTACTTC
TRBV28	.	.	TRBJ1-5	CASSLSGQNSNQPQHF	TGTGCCAGCAGTTTATCCGGACAGAATAGCAATCAGCCCCAGCATTTT
TRBV7-2	.	.	TRBJ1-2	CASSTRGRALVYGYTF	TGTGCCAGCAGCACTAGAGGCCGGGCTTTGGTATATGGCTACACCTTC
TRBV6-5	.	.	TRBJ1-2	CASSYDSYYGYTF	TGTGCCAGCAGTTACGACAGCTACTATGGCTACACCTTC
TRBV5-1	TRBD2	.	TRBJ2-1	CASSSGLAGVKNEQFF	TGCGCCAGCAGCTCGGGACTAGCGGGGGTCAAAAATGAGCAGTTCTTC
TRBV6-5	TRBD1	.	TRBJ1-3	CASIKTGGNTIYF	TGTGCCAGCATAAAGACAGGGGGAAACACCATATATTTT
TRBV10-1	.	.	TRBJ2-5	CASCEGGGETQYF	TGCGCCAGCTGTGAGGGGGGGGGAGAGACCCAGTACTTC
TRBV29-1	TRBD1	few	TRBJ2-6	CSVVLAGGEKANVLTF	TGCAGCGTTGTTTTGGCAGGGGGCGAAAAGGCCAACGTCCTGACTTTC
TRBV2	TRBD1	.	TRBJ1-2	CASSEEQGQGSDTF	TGTGCCAGCAGCGAGGAGCAGGGACAGGGGTCCGACACCTTC
TRBV10-3	.	.	TRBJ1-6	CAISESGDSPLHF	TGTGCCATCAGTGAGTCAGGGGATTCACCCCTCCACTTT
TRBV5-1	TRBD1	.	TRBJ2-7	CASSFRDRAEQYF	TGCGCCAGCAGCTTCAGGGACAGGGCCGAGCAGTACTTC
TRBV7-8	TRBD1	.	TRBJ2-7	CASSLGSARDRSYEQYF	TGTGCCAGCAGCTTAGGGAGCGCTCGGGACAGATCCTACGAGCAGTACTTC
TRBV2	.	.	TRBJ2-5	CASSENVGGAQETQYF	TGTGCCAGCAGTGAAAACGTAGGGGGGGCCCAAGAGACCCAGTACTTC
TRBV19	TRBD1	.	TRBJ1-2	CASSVMGQGANYGYTF	TGTGCCAGTAGCGTAATGGGGCAGGGGGCGAACTATGGCTACACCTTC
TRBV11-2	.	few	TRBJ1-1	CASSSMLGGTEAFF	TGTGCCAGCAGCTCGATGCTGGGAGGAACTGAAGCTTTCTTT
TRBV24-1	.	.	TRBJ1-2	CPLGVGYGYTF	TGCCCTCTAGGGGTGGGCTATGGCTACACCTTC
TRBV3-1/TRBV3-2	TRBD2	few	TRBJ2-1	CASSLQGTSGPYNEQFF	TGTGCCAGCAGCCTACAGGGGACTAGCGGTCCCTACAATGAGCAGTTCTTC
TRBV18	TRBD1	.	TRBJ2-2	CASSPPGTGKTGELFF	TGTGCCAGCTCACCACCGGGGACAGGGAAAACCGGGGAGCTGTTTTTT
TRBV19	.	.	TRBJ2-6	CASSISTISGANVLTF	TGTGCCAGTAGTATAAGTACTATATCTGGGGCCAACGTCCTGACTTTC
TRBV20-1	.	.	TRBJ1-1	CSASLSGVSEAFF	TGCAGTGCTAGTTTGTCAGGGGTATCTGAAGCTTTCTTT
TRBV18	.	few	TRBJ2-7	CASSPEHSSYEQYF	TGTGCCAGCTCACCAGAGCACAGCTCCTACGAGCAGTACTTC
TRBV7-6	.	.	TRBJ1-4	CASSQQGGTNEKLFF	TGTGCCAGCAGCCAACAGGGCGGAACTAATGAAAAACTGTTTTTT
TRBV9	.	.	TRBJ2-1	CASSVEVGTWDEQFF	TGTGCCAGCAGCGTTGAGGTGGGGACTTGGGATGAGCAGTTCTTC
TRBV6-6	.	.	TRBJ1-2	CASSRDGSYGYTF	TGTGCCAGCAGTAGGGACGGGAGCTATGGCTACACCTTC
TRBV7-6	TRBD1	few	TRBJ1-6	CASSTGAGSLHF	TGTGCCAGCAGCACAGGGGCAGGGAGCCTCCACTTT
TRBV11-1	TRBD1	.	TRBJ2-3	CASSLEGGGTQYF	TGTGCCAGCAGCTTAGAAGGGGGCGGTACGCAGTATTTT
TRBV6-5	TRBD1	once	TRBJ1-1	CASSARTGDMGEAFF	TGTGCCAGCAGCGCTAGGACAGGGGATATGGGTGAAGCTTTCTTT
TRBV2	TRBD1	.	TRBJ2-2	CASDSGQGGTGELFF	TGTGCCAGCGACTCGGGACAGGGGGGAACCGGGGAGCTGTTTTTT
TRBV6-5	TRBD2	.	TRBJ2-5	CASRASGNQETQYF	TGTGCCAGCAGAGCTAGCGGAAATCAAGAGACCCAGTACTTC
TRBV4-2	TRBD2	.	TRBJ2-3	CASSRQGSGSRDTQYF	TGTGCCAGCAGCCGGCAAGGGAGCGGGAGTAGAGATACGCAGTATTTT
TRBV30	TRBD1	.	TRBJ1-1	CAWSVRDRVRTEAFF	TGTGCCTGGAGTGTAAGGGACAGGGTGAGGACTGAAGCTTTCTTT
TRBV7-8	TRBD1	.	TRBJ1-6	CASSLGTGGDSPLHF	TGTGCCAGCAGCTTAGGGACAGGGGGCGATTCACCCCTCCACTTT
TRBV6-5	TRBD1	.	TRBJ1-2	CASGQVYGYTF	TGTGCCAGCGGACAGGTCTATGGCTACACCTTC
TRBV19	.	.	TRBJ1-1	CASSDGSLTTPEAFF	TGTGCCAGTAGCGACGGGAGCCTCACTACTCCTGAAGCTTTCTTT